This TCR beta chain was captured in a study of cytomegalovirus exposure and HLA in healthy donors. The CDR3 spans 12 residues. The germline gives CDR1 SEHNR, CDR2 FQNEAQ (reference sequence). Trimming cost V 1 base and J 8 bases, with 5 bases left between them. PCR used 60 Vbeta primers and 13 Jbeta primers. Original processing methods: A later analysis tallied approximately 78 million unique TCR beta chains, around 12 million of them shared. Profiling relied on immunoSEQ multiplex PCR, and the TCRdb table lists in-frame clones only, not all of them. V and J calls plus clone size are reproduced from that table; the DNA served to infer D and trimming. The sample shows about 120,000 clones, roughly three quarters of them seen only once. As regards this clone: Its antigen is undetermined.

Study-wide points: Donors belonging to an Asian-associated ancestry cluster reportedly showed fewer N-insertions in productive TCRs than the 666-donor mean, according to what a later analysis found. Reports indicate that TCR beta sequences accurately predicted the HLA-A and HLA-B alleles of most subjects.

The TCR originated in a woman in her thirties or forties in good health and CMV-seropositive. V is TRBV7-9 and J is TRBJ1-4; D remains unclear. The sample taken for sequencing was PBMCs. As DNA, the CDR3 is TGTGCCAGCAGCTTAGGTCGGGAAAAACTGTTTTTT. Translation: CASSLGREKLFF.